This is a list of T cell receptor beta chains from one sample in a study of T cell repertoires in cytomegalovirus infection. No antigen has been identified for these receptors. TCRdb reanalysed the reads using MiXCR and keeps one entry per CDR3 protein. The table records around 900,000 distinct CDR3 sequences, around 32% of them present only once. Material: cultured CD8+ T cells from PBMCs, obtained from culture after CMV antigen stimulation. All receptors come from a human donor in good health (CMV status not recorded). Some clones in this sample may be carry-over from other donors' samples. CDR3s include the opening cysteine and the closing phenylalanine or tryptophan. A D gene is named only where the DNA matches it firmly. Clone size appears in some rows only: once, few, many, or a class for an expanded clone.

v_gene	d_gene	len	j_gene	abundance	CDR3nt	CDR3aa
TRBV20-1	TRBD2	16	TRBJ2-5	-	TGCAGTGCTAGAGATCGCCGGCGGGGGGACCAAGAGACCCAGTACTTC	CSARDRRRGDQETQYF
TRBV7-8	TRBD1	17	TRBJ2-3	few	TGTGCCAGCAGCTTAGATCCGGGACAGGGAATCACAGATACGCAGTATTTT	CASSLDPGQGITDTQYF
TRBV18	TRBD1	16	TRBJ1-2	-	TGTGCCAGCTCACCCGGGACAGGGGGCTTTCCATATGGCTACACCTTC	CASSPGTGGFPYGYTF
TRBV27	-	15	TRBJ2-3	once	TGTGCCAGCAGTCCACGGACCCTGCTGGCAGATACGCAGTATTTT	CASSPRTLLADTQYF
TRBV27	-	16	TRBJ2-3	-	TGTGCCAGCAGTTTATGGAGCCCCTCTAGCACAGATACGCAGTATTTT	CASSLWSPSSTDTQYF
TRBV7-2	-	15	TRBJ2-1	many	TGTGCCAGCAGCTTTGAAGCGGACCTTTACAATGAGCAGTTCTTC	CASSFEADLYNEQFF
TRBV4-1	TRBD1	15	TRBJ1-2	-	TGCGCCAGCAGCCGAGAGGACAGGGGGAACTATGGCTACACCTTC	CASSREDRGNYGYTF
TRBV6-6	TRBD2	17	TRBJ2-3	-	TGTGCCAGCAGTTACCTAGCGGGGGGGCCGGGCACAGATACGCAGTATTTT	CASSYLAGGPGTDTQYF
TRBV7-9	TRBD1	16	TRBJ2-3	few	TGTGCCAGCAGGGATACAGGGGAATCCAGCACAGATACGCAGTATTTT	CASRDTGESSTDTQYF
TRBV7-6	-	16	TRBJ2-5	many	TGTGCCAGCAGCCCCCTTCCGACAGGAGAAAGAGGCACCCAGTACTTC	CASSPLPTGERGTQYF
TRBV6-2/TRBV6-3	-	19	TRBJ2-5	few	TGTGCCAGCAGTTACTCGGTTCCCCGTATGGGGACGTACCAAGAGACCCAGTACTTC	CASSYSVPRMGTYQETQYF
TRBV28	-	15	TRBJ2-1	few	TGTGCCAGCAGGATGAGGGGGGGCAGGGTGAGTGAGCAGTTCTTC	CASRMRGGRVSEQFF
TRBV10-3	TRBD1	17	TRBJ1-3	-	TGTGCCATCAGTGAGTCGCAGGGACAGTCTGCTGGAAACACCATATATTTT	CAISESQGQSAGNTIYF
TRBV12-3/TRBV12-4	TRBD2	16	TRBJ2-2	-	TGTGCCAGCAGTTTTGTCCATTCGGGGAGGGCCGGGGAGCTGTTTTTT	CASSFVHSGRAGELFF
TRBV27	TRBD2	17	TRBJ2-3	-	TGTGCCAGCACCCCCGGGACTAGCGGGGGGGCCGTAGATACGCAGTATTTT	CASTPGTSGGAVDTQYF
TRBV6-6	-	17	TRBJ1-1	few	TGTGCCAGCAGTTACTCTAATTGGCAGGGTGTCGGCACTGAAGCTTTCTTT	CASSYSNWQGVGTEAFF
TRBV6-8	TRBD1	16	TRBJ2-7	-	TGTGCCAGCAGTTACCCCGGGACAGGGGGCATCCACGAGCAGTACTTC	CASSYPGTGGIHEQYF
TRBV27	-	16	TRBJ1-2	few	TGTGCCAGCAGTTTAGTGGCGAGAGACATTAACTATGGCTACACCTTC	CASSLVARDINYGYTF
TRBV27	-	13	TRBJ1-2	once	TGTGCCAGCAGTTTAAGGGACTACTATGGCTACACCTTC	CASSLRDYYGYTF
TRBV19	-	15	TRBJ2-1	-	TGTGCCAGTAGTTGGCCCGTAGTTCCCTACAATGAGCAGTTCTTC	CASSWPVVPYNEQFF
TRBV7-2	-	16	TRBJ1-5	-	TGTACCAGCAGCGCTAGAACCAGGGAGACTCGGCAGCCCCAGCATTTT	CTSSARTRETRQPQHF
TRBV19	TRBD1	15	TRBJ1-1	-	TGTGCCAGTAGTATCCGGGGACAGGGGTACACTGAAGCTTTCTTT	CASSIRGQGYTEAFF
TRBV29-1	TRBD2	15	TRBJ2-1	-	TGCAGCGCTCCGTTAGCGGGGGGCTCCTACAATGAGCAGTTCTTC	CSAPLAGGSYNEQFF
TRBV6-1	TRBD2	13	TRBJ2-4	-	TGTGCCAGCAGTATAGCGGGGGCAAACATTCAGTACTTC	CASSIAGANIQYF
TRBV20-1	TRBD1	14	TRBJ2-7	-	TGCAGTGCTAGAGCTCCAGGGGGCCAGTACGAGCAGTACTTC	CSARAPGGQYEQYF
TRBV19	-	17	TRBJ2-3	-	TGTGCCAGTAGTCTCAGGGAGCCGGCCCCAGGCACAGATACGCAGTATTTT	CASSLREPAPGTDTQYF
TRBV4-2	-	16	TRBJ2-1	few	TGTGCCAGCAGCCAAGATAACGGGAACCTCTACAATGAGCAGTTCTTC	CASSQDNGNLYNEQFF
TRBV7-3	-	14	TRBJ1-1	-	TGTGCCAGCAGCTTAACACCAGGGGACACTGAAGCTTTCTTT	CASSLTPGDTEAFF
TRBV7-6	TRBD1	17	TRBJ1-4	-	TGTGCCAGCAGCTTAACAGGACAGGGGGCTTTTCTGAGAAAACTGTTTTTT	CASSLTGQGAFLRKLFF
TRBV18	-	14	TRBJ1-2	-	TGTGCCAGCTCACCACACAGGGATAACTATGGCTACACCTTC	CASSPHRDNYGYTF
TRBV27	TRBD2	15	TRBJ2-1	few	TGTGCCAGCAGTCTCCCGGGGGGGGTGGGAAATGAGCAGTTCTTC	CASSLPGGVGNEQFF
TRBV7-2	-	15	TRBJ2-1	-	TGTGCCAGCATCCAAAATTGGGCAGGGAACAATGAGCAGTTCTTC	CASIQNWAGNNEQFF
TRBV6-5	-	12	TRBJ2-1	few	TGTGCCAGCAGTTACTCCGGGACTGTAAAGTTCTTC	CASSYSGTVKFF
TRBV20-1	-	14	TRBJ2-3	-	TGCAGTGCTAGAGACCCCATTAGCACAGATACGCAGTATTTT	CSARDPISTDTQYF
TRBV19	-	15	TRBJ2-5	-	TGTGCCAGTAGTATAGGGCAGGACCCACAAGAGACCCAGTACTTC	CASSIGQDPQETQYF
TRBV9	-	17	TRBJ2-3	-	TGTGCCAGCAGCGTGGAGTGGGGGACGCCTAGCACAGATACGCAGTATTTT	CASSVEWGTPSTDTQYF
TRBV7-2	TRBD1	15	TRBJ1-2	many	TGTGCCAGCAGCTTATCTGACAGGGGCTGGGGTGGCTACACCTTC	CASSLSDRGWGGYTF
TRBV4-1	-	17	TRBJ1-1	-	TGCGCCAGCAGCCAAGTGGGCCCGGGCCACCGAAGCACTGAAGCTTTCTTT	CASSQVGPGHRSTEAFF
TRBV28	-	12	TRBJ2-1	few	TGTGCCAGCACCGAGGAGTACAATGAGCAGTTCTTC	CASTEEYNEQFF
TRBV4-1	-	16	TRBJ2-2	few	TGCGCCAGCAGCCAAGTATGGGGTCCGGCCACCGGGGAGCTGTTTTTT	CASSQVWGPATGELFF
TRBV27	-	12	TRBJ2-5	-	TGTGCCAGCCAGGGGGGTGGGGAGACCCAGTACTTC	CASQGGGETQYF
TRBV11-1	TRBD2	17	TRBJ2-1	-	TGTGCCAGCAGCTCAATAGCGGGGGGGAGCTCCTACAATGAGCAGTTCTTC	CASSSIAGGSSYNEQFF
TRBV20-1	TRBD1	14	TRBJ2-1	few	TGCAGTGCTACCGGGACAGGGCCCTACAATGAGCAGTTCTTC	CSATGTGPYNEQFF
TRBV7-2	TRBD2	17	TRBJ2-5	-	TGTGCCAGCAGCTTGGGTCGGCGCGGGGGGGGCCAAGAGACCCAGTACTTC	CASSLGRRGGGQETQYF
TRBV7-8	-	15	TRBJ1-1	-	TGTGCCAGCAGCTTAGTAGTCCCCGAAGGCACTGAAGCTTTCTTT	CASSLVVPEGTEAFF